This T cell receptor beta chain was documented in a study of cytomegalovirus exposure and HLA in healthy donors. The overall study: The 500 to 750 first-cohort repertoires and the 95 to 150 validation repertoires shared the same platform, a later analysis reported.

While the first cohort had 650 to 850 subjects, the donors belonged to the separate validation cohort of more than 95 subjects. As for this clone: Its antigen is as yet unknown.

Study conclusions and caveats: The classifier reportedly diagnosed cytomegalovirus status with high sensitivity and specificity.

V gave up 3 bases and J gave up 6 bases; unmatched junction bases: 8. The CDR3 runs to 15 residues. The germline gives CDR1 MNHEY, CDR2 SMNVEV (reference sequence). Profiled with immunoSEQ multiplex PCR; TCRdb holds only in-frame clones, not every one. The sample carries roughly 270,000 clones, approximately 90% recorded once. The TCR originated in a young woman in good health and CMV-seronegative. The chain recombines TRBV27 with TRBJ2-1; 7 bases agree with TRBD2. Sequenced sample: PBMCs. CDR3 in DNA: TGTGCCAGCAGTTTCGAGGGTGGGGGGGTCAATGAGCAGTTCTTC. Its protein is CASSFEGGGVNEQFF.